The rows below give T cell receptor beta chains drawn from one sample of a study of CD8 T cells in ankylosing spondylitis. MiXCR, applied by TCRdb to the 5' RACE reads, yields one record per CDR3 protein. The table lists fewer than 400,000 distinct CDR3 sequences, 7.5% to 9% of them singletons. Material: blood, either unsorted or a sorted T cell fraction (not recorded which). These TCRs come from a male donor with ankylosing spondylitis. Both conserved end residues are trimmed from each CDR3. The order of the fields is V gene, J gene, CDR3 protein.

TRBV3-1	TRBJ1-2	ASSQGNSLNYGYT
TRBV6-2/TRBV6-3	TRBJ1-2	ASSDGGPKYGYT
TRBV4-3	TRBJ1-4	ASSPQGKKLF
TRBV30	TRBJ2-2	AWSVGTANTGELF
TRBV5-1	TRBJ2-5	ASSLAAGRFETQY
TRBV15	TRBJ2-5	ATSIGAAGGPRETQY
TRBV24-1	TRBJ2-2	ATSDSPFANTGELF
TRBV5-4	TRBJ2-1	ASSLTSGSTRTEF
TRBV6-2/TRBV6-3	TRBJ1-5	ASSYRTGSNQPQH
TRBV11-1	TRBJ2-5	ASSRDGGQETQY
TRBV4-1	TRBJ2-7	ASSQNRAAYEQY
TRBV19	TRBJ1-5	ASSGSVDQPQH
TRBV19	TRBJ2-1	ASSRPGLAGDHEQF
TRBV5-1	TRBJ2-7	ASSLERGGSYEQY
TRBV12-3/TRBV12-4	TRBJ2-7	ASSLGTTGEQY
TRBV20-1	TRBJ2-7	SAGTGGLRSSYEQY
TRBV6-2/TRBV6-3	TRBJ2-7	ASSYRSPLEQY
TRBV5-5	TRBJ2-7	ASSPRTDADEQY
TRBV7-3	TRBJ2-2	ASSPLAGVAGELF
TRBV20-1	TRBJ2-1	SAREAGHSRYNEQF
TRBV11-2	TRBJ2-7	ASSLMRTRSNEQY
TRBV18	TRBJ2-7	ASSPAGPYEQY
TRBV2	TRBJ1-4	ASSETRGGEKLF
TRBV5-1	TRBJ1-1	ASSLKATMNTEAF
TRBV6-1	TRBJ1-2	ASRTRGDRGVYGYT
TRBV4-2	TRBJ2-2	ASSQDKGWRELF
TRBV21-1	TRBJ2-7	ASSKLAGGPHEQY